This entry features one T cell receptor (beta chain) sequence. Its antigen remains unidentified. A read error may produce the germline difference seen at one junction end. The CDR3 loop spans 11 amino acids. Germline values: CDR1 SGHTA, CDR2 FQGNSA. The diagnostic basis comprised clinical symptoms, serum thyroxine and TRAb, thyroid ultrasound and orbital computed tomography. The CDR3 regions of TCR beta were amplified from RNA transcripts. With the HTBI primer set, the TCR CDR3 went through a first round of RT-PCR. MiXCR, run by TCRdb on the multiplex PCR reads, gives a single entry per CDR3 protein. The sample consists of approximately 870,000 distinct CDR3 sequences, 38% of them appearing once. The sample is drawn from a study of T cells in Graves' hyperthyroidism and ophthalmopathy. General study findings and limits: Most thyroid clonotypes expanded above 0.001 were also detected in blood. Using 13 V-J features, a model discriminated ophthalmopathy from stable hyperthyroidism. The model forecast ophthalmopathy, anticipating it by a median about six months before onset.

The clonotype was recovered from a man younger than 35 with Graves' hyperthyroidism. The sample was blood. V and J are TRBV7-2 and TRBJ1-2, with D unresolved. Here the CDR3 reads CASSRTEGFTF. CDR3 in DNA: TGTGCCAGCAGTAGGACGGAAGGCTTCACCTTC. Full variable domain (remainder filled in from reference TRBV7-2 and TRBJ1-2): GAGVSQSPSNKVTEKGKDVELRCDPISGHTALYWYRQSLGQGLEFLIYFQGNSAPDKSGLPSDRFSAERTGGSVSTLTIQRTQQEDSAVYLCASSRTEGFTFGSGTRLTVV.